Listed below are T cell receptor beta chains from one sample, sequenced in a study of T-cell reconstitution after alpha-beta-depleted transplantation in children. TCRdb reprocessed the PCR reads via MiXCR and lists one record per CDR3 protein. The data contain approximately 240,000 distinct CDR3 sequences, 8% to 10% of them seen just once; the ten biggest clones take up approximately 6.2%. Sequencing used PBMCs from the stem cell graft donor, obtained from the stem cell graft. The receptors were sampled from a human donor who donated a stem cell graft to a child with acute lymphoblastic leukemia. The CDR3 runs from the conserved cysteine through the conserved F or W. A D gene is named only where the DNA matches it firmly. Not all rows give a size; the values are once, few, many and, for expanded clones, a class.

TRBJ1-1	TRBV27	TRBD1	many	CASSLVQGANTEAFF	TGTGCCAGCAGTTTAGTCCAGGGGGCTAACACTGAAGCTTTCTTT
TRBJ2-3	TRBV6-5	-	-	CASSYSTPGSPVHPDTQYF	TGTGCCAGCAGTTACTCGACGCCGGGTTCCCCGGTCCATCCAGATACGCAGTATTTT
TRBJ2-5	TRBV4-2	TRBD1	-	CASSQAFGAGGVETQYF	TGTGCCAGCAGCCAAGCCTTCGGGGCAGGGGGCGTGGAGACCCAGTACTTC
TRBJ2-7	TRBV7-9	TRBD2	many	CASSSYGRGSDYEQYF	TGTGCCAGCAGCTCCTACGGGCGGGGGTCCGACTACGAGCAGTACTTC
TRBJ1-6	TRBV12-3/TRBV12-4	-	many	CASSFRDADSPLHF	TGTGCCAGCAGTTTTCGGGACGCGGATTCACCCCTCCACTTT
TRBJ1-5	TRBV7-2	-	many	CASSTRGEQPQHF	TGTGCCAGCAGCACCCGGGGGGAGCAGCCCCAGCATTTT
TRBJ2-3	TRBV7-2	-	many	CASSLAGPSGAPDTQYF	TGTGCCAGCAGCTTAGCGGGCCCTAGTGGGGCGCCAGATACGCAGTATTTT
TRBJ2-7	TRBV7-2	-	-	CASSLIPGGYEQYF	TGTGCCAGCAGCTTAATTCCAGGGGGGTACGAGCAGTACTTC
TRBJ2-3	TRBV7-2	-	many	CASRHGAGTDTQYF	TGTGCCAGTCGGCATGGGGCTGGCACAGATACGCAGTATTTT
TRBJ1-1	TRBV5-5	-	-	CASSFSDTPNTEAFF	TGTGCCAGCAGCTTTTCCGACACCCCGAACACTGAAGCTTTCTTT
TRBJ2-3	TRBV3-1	TRBD2	few	CASSLSSGGTTDTQYF	TGTGCCAGCAGCCTATCATCCGGGGGGACCACAGATACGCAGTATTTT
TRBJ1-2	TRBV6-1	-	-	CASSQSPPYGYTF	TGTGCCAGCAGCCAAAGTCCCCCCTATGGCTACACCTTC
TRBJ2-3	TRBV7-9	-	many	CAPGEAVITDTQYF	TGTGCCCCTGGGGAAGCGGTGATCACAGATACGCAGTATTTT
TRBJ2-3	TRBV7-9	-	-	CASRGQNTDTQYF	TGTGCCAGCCGAGGGCAGAACACAGATACGCAGTATTTT
TRBJ1-1	TRBV20-1	TRBD1	few	CSARDRGGTEAFF	TGCAGTGCCAGGGACAGGGGAGGCACTGAAGCTTTCTTT
TRBJ2-7	TRBV7-2	TRBD2	-	CASSMGLARDEQYF	TGTGCCAGCAGCATGGGACTAGCCAGGGACGAGCAGTACTTC
TRBJ2-7	TRBV5-6	TRBD1	many	CASSLGTGSYNREEQYF	TGTGCCAGCAGCTTGGGGACAGGGTCCTACAATCGAGAGGAGCAGTACTTC
TRBJ2-2	TRBV5-6	-	many	CASSLKRDLNTGELFF	TGTGCCAGCAGCTTGAAACGGGACCTGAACACCGGGGAGCTGTTTTTT
TRBJ2-2	TRBV7-8	-	few	CASSLALGTGELFF	TGTGCCAGCAGCTTAGCGCTGGGAACCGGGGAGCTGTTTTTT
TRBJ1-5	TRBV5-1	-	-	CASSFNAGEDQPQHF	TGCGCCAGCAGCTTTAATGCAGGGGAGGATCAGCCCCAGCATTTT
TRBJ1-1	TRBV11-2	-	many	CASSSSGPRNTEAFF	TGTGCCAGCAGCTCTTCCGGGCCGAGAAACACTGAAGCTTTCTTT
TRBJ2-1	TRBV9	-	-	CASSGGRLIYNEQFF	TGTGCCAGCAGCGGGGGAAGGCTGATCTACAATGAGCAGTTCTTC
TRBJ1-2	TRBV12-3/TRBV12-4	-	many	CASSPRGDYGYTF	TGTGCCAGCAGTCCCCGCGGGGACTATGGCTACACCTTC
TRBJ2-7	TRBV5-1	-	few	CASSLGALNTEQYF	TGCGCCAGCAGCTTGGGGGCCCTGAATACCGAGCAGTACTTC
TRBJ1-5	TRBV19	-	few	CASSIVPGENQPQHF	TGTGCCAGTAGTATAGTTCCAGGAGAGAATCAGCCCCAGCATTTT
TRBJ2-5	TRBV7-9	TRBD2	few	CASSDYGTSAGETQYF	TGTGCCAGCAGCGACTACGGGACTAGTGCTGGAGAGACCCAGTACTTC
TRBJ1-6	TRBV12-3/TRBV12-4	-	many	CASSPRRVGNSPLHF	TGTGCCAGCAGCCCCCGCAGGGTGGGTAATTCACCCCTCCACTTT
TRBJ2-1	TRBV7-7	TRBD2	many	CASSLEQTSGSYNEQFF	TGTGCCAGCAGCTTAGAACAGACTAGCGGCTCCTACAATGAGCAGTTCTTC
TRBJ1-6	TRBV30	TRBD1	-	CAWEGTGWRNSPLHF	TGTGCCTGGGAAGGGACAGGCTGGCGGAATTCACCCCTCCACTTT
TRBJ2-5	TRBV11-2	TRBD1	many	CASSLRTGRRDGETQYF	TGTGCCAGCAGCCTAAGGACAGGGAGACGGGATGGAGAGACCCAGTACTTC
TRBJ1-1	TRBV13	-	few	CASSLNSYPMNTEAFF	TGTGCCAGCAGCTTAAACAGTTACCCGATGAACACTGAAGCTTTCTTT
TRBJ1-2	TRBV6-1	TRBD1	-	CASRSGGGGGNYGYTF	TGTGCCAGCAGATCAGGGGGGGGAGGAGGTAACTATGGCTACACCTTC
TRBJ1-6	TRBV14	-	-	CASRSRSNSPLHF	TGTGCCAGCAGGTCGAGGAGTAATTCACCCCTCCACTTT
TRBJ2-7	TRBV6-5	-	many	CASSYSVPSYEQYF	TGTGCCAGCAGTTACTCCGTACCCTCCTACGAGCAGTACTTC
TRBJ1-1	TRBV27	-	-	CASSSVAGRLGAFF	TGTGCCAGCAGTTCCGTGGCGGGCAGGCTTGGAGCTTTCTTT
TRBJ2-1	TRBV29-1	-	-	CSVERGEQFF	TGCAGCGTTGAACGGGGTGAGCAGTTCTTC
TRBJ1-2	TRBV24-1	-	many	CATSDFTANYGYTF	TGTGCCACCAGTGATTTCACGGCTAACTATGGCTACACCTTC
TRBJ1-1	TRBV20-1	-	few	CSAPQRTANTEAFF	TGCAGTGCTCCCCAACGGACAGCGAACACTGAAGCTTTCTTT
TRBJ1-1	TRBV12-3/TRBV12-4	-	-	CASSLAEDTEAFF	TGTGCCAGCAGTTTAGCGGAGGACACTGAAGCTTTCTTT
TRBJ1-2	TRBV7-9	TRBD1	many	CASSGTGEGYTF	TGTGCCAGCAGCGGGACAGGGGAGGGCTACACCTTC
TRBJ2-1	TRBV10-3	-	many	CAIRKDGDNEQFF	TGTGCCATCAGGAAGGACGGGGACAATGAGCAGTTCTTC
TRBJ1-1	TRBV29-1	TRBD1	-	CSVSTDRRDTEAFF	TGCAGCGTTTCCACGGACAGGCGCGACACTGAAGCTTTCTTT
TRBJ1-1	TRBV20-1	-	-	CSAPRTNTEAFF	TGCAGTGCTCCGCGAACGAACACTGAAGCTTTCTTT
TRBJ2-2	TRBV6-1	-	many	CASFRSMGTGELFF	TGTGCCAGCTTCCGGAGTATGGGAACCGGGGAGCTGTTTTTT
TRBJ2-6	TRBV5-1	TRBD2	many	CASSLDAGGLISGANVLTF	TGCGCCAGCAGCTTGGATGCGGGGGGCCTAATCTCTGGGGCCAACGTCCTGACTTTC
TRBJ1-3	TRBV12-3/TRBV12-4	TRBD1	many	CASSSTGGGSTIYF	TGTGCCAGCAGTTCTACAGGGGGCGGAAGTACCATATATTTT
TRBJ2-1	TRBV6-1	-	many	CASSERQNSYNEQFF	TGTGCCAGCAGTGAAAGACAAAACTCCTACAATGAGCAGTTCTTC
TRBJ1-2	TRBV5-6	-	few	CASSLTQGAGNYCYTF	TGTGCCAGCAGTCTCACGCAGGGTGCCGGGAACTATTGCTACACCTTC
TRBJ2-3	TRBV11-3	-	few	CASSPGGGQTDTQYF	TGTGCCAGCAGCCCAGGAGGGGGCCAGACAGATACGCAGTATTTT
TRBJ2-7	TRBV7-2	-	-	CASHGAGTYEQYF	TGTGCCAGCCACGGGGCGGGGACCTACGAGCAGTACTTC
TRBJ1-2	TRBV11-2	TRBD1	-	CASSPPGTVDYGYTF	TGTGCCAGCAGCCCCCCCGGGACAGTAGACTATGGCTACACCTTC